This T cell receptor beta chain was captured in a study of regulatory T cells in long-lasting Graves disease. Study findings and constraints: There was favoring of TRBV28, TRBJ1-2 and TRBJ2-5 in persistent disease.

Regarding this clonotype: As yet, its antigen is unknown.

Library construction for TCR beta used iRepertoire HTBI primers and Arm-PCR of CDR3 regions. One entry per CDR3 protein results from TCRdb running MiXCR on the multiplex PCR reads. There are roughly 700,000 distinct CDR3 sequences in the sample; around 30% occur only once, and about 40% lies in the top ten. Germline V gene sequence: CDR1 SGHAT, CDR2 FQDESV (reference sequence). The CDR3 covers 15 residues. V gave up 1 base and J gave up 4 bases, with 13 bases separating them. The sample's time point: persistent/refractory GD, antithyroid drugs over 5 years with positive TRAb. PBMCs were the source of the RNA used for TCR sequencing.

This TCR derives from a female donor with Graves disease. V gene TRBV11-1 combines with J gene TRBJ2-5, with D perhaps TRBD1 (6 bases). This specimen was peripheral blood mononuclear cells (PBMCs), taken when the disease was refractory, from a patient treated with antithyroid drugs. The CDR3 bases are TGTGCCAGCAGCTTAGAAGAGGGGGTGATAGAGACCCAGTACTTC. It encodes CASSLEEGVIETQYF.